Shown below are 22 T cell receptor beta chains from a single sample sequenced in a study of blood T cells in healthy people across ages. The authors ran a second PCR of 7 to 11 cycles using a sample-barcoded 5' primer and a J-beta primer mix. TCRdb re-derived calls from the 5' RACE reads in MiXCR, one entry per CDR3 protein. The sample has 600,000 to 800,000 distinct CDR3 sequences; around a fifth are singletons. What was sequenced was blood. All receptors come from a man aged 65 to 85 in good health.

Of note for this clonotype: The junction differs from germline at one of its ends, possibly a read error. The chain has TRBV4-1 and TRBJ2-7; the D gene could be TRBD1 or TRBD2 (5 bases each). Per the germline V gene, CDR1 is MGHRA and CDR2 is YSYEKL. This CDR3 contains 17 residues. The CDR3 spells CASSQDLDSLGEYEQHF. DNA for the CDR3: TGCGCCAGCAGCCAAGATCTTGACTCCCTGGGGGAATACGAGCAGCACTTC.

CDR3 loop: CASSQEGRVNAGNTIYF. The CDR3 nucleotides are TGTGCCAGCAGCCAAGAGGGGAGAGTGAACGCCGGAAACACCATATATTTT. The chain joins TRBV3-1 to TRBJ1-3; D gene uncertain. This CDR3 spans 17 amino acids. The germline V gene has CDR1 LGHDT and CDR2 YNNKEL (reference sequence). Trimming removed 0 bases at V and 4 bases at J, with 16 bases between.

This clonotype was detected ten times or more. The chain employs TRBV21-1 and TRBJ2-5. TRBV21-1 is a pseudogene segment. This CDR3 is built from 14 residues. Here the CDR3 DNA reads TGTGCCAGCAGCAACGAAGGGAACCAAGAGACCCAGTACTTC. It specifies CASSNEGNQETQYF.

V is TRBV20-1 and J is TRBJ2-3; 7 positions match TRBD2. CDR1 DFQATT and CDR2 SNEGSKA come from the germline V gene (reference sequence). V was clipped by 3 bases and J by 5 bases; unmatched bases: 8. CDR3 length equals 14 residues. This CDR3 reads CSARGGSEGDTQYF. Here the CDR3 DNA reads TGCAGTGCTAGGGGCGGGAGTGAGGGAGATACGCAGTATTTT.

The chain links TRBV29-1 to TRBJ2-5; the D is unclear. The J call may be in error: the DNA end matches TRBJ2-1 better. Germline-derived CDR1 and CDR2 are SQVTM and ANQGSEA. This CDR3 spans 13 amino acids. CDR3 sequence reads: CSVDRVGNNEQFF. The CDR3 coding sequence is TGCAGCGTTGATAGGGTTGGAAACAATGAGCAGTTCTTC.

The chain links TRBV30 to TRBJ1-4, with TRBD1 identical over 10 bases. V lost 1 base, J lost 6 bases, and 5 bases stayed unmatched. Germline values: CDR1 GTSNPN, CDR2 SVGIG (reference sequence). The CDR3 has 15 amino acids. CDR3 in DNA: TGTGCCTGGAGTGGGGACAGGGGAGTGGATGAAAAACTGTTTTTT. Its translation is CAWSGDRGVDEKLFF.

This clonotype was counted many times. A read error may account for a junction end that differs from germline. The chain carries TRBV5-1 and TRBJ2-1, with TRBD2 identical over 9 bases. There are 15 residues in the CDR3. Germline V lookup: CDR1 SGHRS, CDR2 YFSETQ. CDR3 sequence reads: CASSLSGSSYNEQFF. The CDR3, as DNA: TGTGCCAGCAGTCTTAGCGGGAGCTCCTACAATGAGCAGTTCTTC.

Only a few counts were recorded for this clonotype. This sequence joins TRBV2 and TRBJ2-7, with D uncertain. V lost 6 bases and J 6 bases, leaving 15 bases between the germline ends. CDR3 length equals 13 residues. CDR1 and CDR2 from the germline V gene are SNHLY and FYNNEI. CDR3 loop: CASRMTPAGEQYF. CDR3 in DNA: TGTGCCAGCAGGATGACACCCGCCGGCGAGCAGTACTTC.

This clonotype was recorded a few times. The chain recombines TRBV7-9 with TRBJ2-5; maybe TRBD1 (6 bases). This CDR3 contains 14 residues. Trimming pared 6 bases from V and 1 base from J, leaving 12 bases between. Germline-derived CDR1 and CDR2 are SEHNR and FQNEAQ (reference sequence). The CDR3 spells CASSMDSSQETQYF. DNA of the CDR3: TGTGCCAGCAGTATGGACAGCTCCCAAGAGACCCAGTACTTC.

The rearrangement links TRBV12-3 or TRBV12-4 to TRBJ2-1; 7 positions agree with TRBD1. The trim removed 4 bases at V and 7 bases at J, leaving 4 bases unmatched. There are 13 residues in the CDR3. The CDR3 reads CASSSPRGNEQFF. Written as DNA, the CDR3 is TGTGCCAGCAGTTCCCCCAGGGGGAATGAGCAGTTCTTC.

This clonotype came up a few times. V and J are TRBV11-2 and TRBJ1-2; perhaps TRBD1 as D (5 bases). Trimming left V 0 bases short and J 4 bases short, with 15 bases between. Looked up from germline, CDR1 is SGHAT and CDR2 is FQNNGV. The CDR3 totals 16 residues. The CDR3 DNA sequence: TGTGCCAGCAGCTTAGAGGGGACGGTGATCGGCTATGGCTACACCTTC. Protein sequence: CASSLEGTVIGYGYTF.

V usage is TRBV29-1 and J usage is TRBJ2-3; TRBD2 aligns across 7 bases. The CDR3 has 14 amino acids. After removal of 5 bases from V and 1 base from J, the junction contained 6 bases not matched to a gene. Germline V gene data show CDR1 as SQVTM and CDR2 as ANQGSEA. The CDR3 sequence: CSVYGGRGTDTQYF. The DNA for the CDR3 is TGCAGCGTTTATGGTGGGAGGGGCACAGATACGCAGTATTTT.

This clonotype came up a few times. The J gene is TRBJ2-1, the V gene TRBV28, with D perhaps TRBD2 (5 bases). The CDR3 spans 14 residues. Germline V gene lookup returns CDR1 MDHEN and CDR2 SYDVKM. The ends were cut back, 5 bases at V and 0 bases at J, with 8 bases in the middle. The CDR3 loop reads CASSGLLSYNEQFF. CDR3 nucleotides: TGTGCCAGCAGTGGACTCCTCTCCTACAATGAGCAGTTCTTC.

This chain uses TRBV7-9 with TRBJ2-6; D unclear. Per germline, CDR1 SEHNR and CDR2 FQNEAQ (reference sequence). Trimming pared 1 base from V and 2 bases from J, leaving 9 bases between. The CDR3 is 16 amino acids. CDR3 sequence: CASSLEGIAGANVLTF. The DNA for the CDR3 is TGTGCCAGCAGCTTAGAGGGAATAGCTGGGGCCAACGTCCTGACTTTC. The whole variable domain, filled in from reference TRBV7-9 and TRBJ2-6, reads DTGVSQNPRHKITKRGQNVTFRCDPISEHNRLYWYRQTLGQGPEFLTYFQNEAQLEKSRLLSDRFSAERPKGSFSTLEIQRTEQGDSAMYLCASSLEGIAGANVLTFGAGSRLTVL.

The chain combines TRBV7-2 with TRBJ2-3, with D possibly being TRBD1 or TRBD2 (5 bases each). The V end lost 7 bases, the J end lost 2 bases, and 16 bases lay between the germline ends. Germline loops: CDR1 SGHTA, CDR2 FQGNSA. This CDR3 has 15 amino acids. CDR3: CASNKRDPYTDTQYF. The DNA of the CDR3 is TGTGCCAGCAACAAACGGGACCCATACACAGATACGCAGTATTTT.

Turning to this clonotype: An end of the junction does not agree with germline; a read error may underlie this. This sequence joins TRBV15 and TRBJ2-3; D unresolved. This CDR3 is built from 12 residues. CDR1 is LNHNV and CDR2 is YYDKDF in the germline V gene (reference sequence). The CDR3: CASSIPSGTQYF. The CDR3 DNA is TGTGCCTCCAGCATACCTAGTGGTACGCAGTATTTT.

This clonotype occurred a few times. CDR3 DNA: TGTGCCAGCAGTTTTGCGGGACTAGAGACCCAGTACTTC. Protein: CASSFAGLETQYF. The rearrangement uses TRBV28 and TRBJ2-5; tentatively, D is TRBD2 (6 bases). The V end lost 3 bases, the J end lost 4 bases, and 9 bases lay between the germline ends. Germline-derived CDR1 and CDR2 are MDHEN and SYDVKM. CDR3 length equals 13 residues.

This chain uses TRBV3-1 with TRBJ2-5; TRBD2 aligns across 13 bases. This CDR3 is 16 amino acids long. V lost 1 base, J lost 4 bases, and 3 bases stayed unmatched. Per the germline V gene, CDR1 is LGHDT and CDR2 is YNNKEL (reference sequence). This CDR3 is CASSQGTSGRGETQYF. In DNA, the CDR3 is TGTGCCAGCAGCCAAGGGACTAGCGGGAGAGGAGAGACCCAGTACTTC.

V and J are TRBV3-1 and TRBJ1-2, with D perhaps matching TRBD1 (5 bases). V was shortened by 4 bases and J by 5 bases, with 11 bases between the two germline ends. This CDR3 contains 13 residues. Germline lookup yields CDR1 LGHDT and CDR2 YNNKEL (reference sequence). The CDR3 loop reads CASSRQSGYGYTF. The DNA for the CDR3 is TGTGCCAGCAGCCGACAGTCGGGTTATGGCTACACCTTC.

This clonotype was seen only a few times. V gene TRBV3-1 combines with J gene TRBJ1-2, with 7 positions matching TRBD1. The V gene end was trimmed by 3 bases and the J gene end by 12 bases; junction bases not matched to a gene: 7. Per the germline V gene, CDR1 is LGHDT and CDR2 is YNNKEL (reference sequence). The CDR3 sequence is 12 residues long. The CDR3 protein is CASSHTGTDHTF. For the CDR3, the DNA is TGTGCCAGCAGCCACACCGGGACAGACCACACCTTC. The full variable domain, in which reference TRBV3-1 and TRBJ1-2 provide the parts outside the CDR3, is DTAVSQTPKYLVTQMGNDKSIKCEQNLGHDTMYWYKQDSKKFLKIMFSYNNKELIINETVPNRFSPKSPDKAHLNLHINSLELGDSAVYFCASSHTGTDHTFGSGTRLTVV.

This clonotype has more than one count but fewer than ten. The J gene is TRBJ2-1, the V gene TRBV14, with D perhaps TRBD2 (7 bases). Trimming stripped 0 bases from V and 4 bases from J, with 13 bases between. CDR3 length equals 16 residues. The germline V gene has CDR1 SGHDN and CDR2 FVKESK. The CDR3 bases are TGTGCCAGCAGCCAAGAAGGGGGGGCCTCGTACAATGAGCAGTTCTTC. Protein product: CASSQEGGASYNEQFF.

This clonotype was observed at least ten times. CDR3: CASSQDPRRGNEQFF. The DNA of the CDR3 is TGTGCCAGCAGCCAAGATCCGAGAAGGGGAAATGAGCAGTTCTTC. This chain joins TRBV3-1 and TRBJ2-1; a possible D gene is TRBD1 (5 bases). This CDR3 has 15 amino acids. Trimming pared 0 bases from V and 7 bases from J, leaving 13 bases between. Per germline, CDR1 LGHDT and CDR2 YNNKEL (reference sequence).